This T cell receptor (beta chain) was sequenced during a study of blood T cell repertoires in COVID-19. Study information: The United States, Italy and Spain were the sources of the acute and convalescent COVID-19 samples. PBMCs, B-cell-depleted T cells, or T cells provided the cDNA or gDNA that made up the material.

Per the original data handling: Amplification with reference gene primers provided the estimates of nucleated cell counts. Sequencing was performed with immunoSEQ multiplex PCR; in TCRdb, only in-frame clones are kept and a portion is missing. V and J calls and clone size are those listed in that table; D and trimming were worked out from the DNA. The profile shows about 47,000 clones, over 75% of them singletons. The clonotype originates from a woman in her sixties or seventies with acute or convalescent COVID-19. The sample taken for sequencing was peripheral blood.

CDR3: CASSLDSNGAYNSPLHF. DNA of the CDR3: TGTGCCAGCAGCTTAGACTCAAACGGGGCCTATAATTCACCCCTCCACTTT. The rearrangement links TRBV7-2 to TRBJ1-6; D not resolved. Germline CDR1 is SGHTA and CDR2 is FQGNSA. The CDR3 covers 17 residues. V was trimmed by 1 base and J by 2 bases, leaving 12 bases between them. Complete variable domain (other parts from reference TRBV7-2 and TRBJ1-6): GAGVSQSPSNKVTEKGKDVELRCDPISGHTALYWYRQSLGQGLEFLIYFQGNSAPDKSGLPSDRFSAERTGGSVSTLTIQRTQQEDSAVYLCASSLDSNGAYNSPLHFGNGTRLTVT.